The 25 T cell receptor beta chains below all came from one sample that was sequenced in a study of blood T cell repertoires in COVID-19. The assay was immunoSEQ multiplex PCR, and TCRdb's table has in-frame clones only and misses some. The table lists tens of thousands of clones, around 87% of them singletons, with roughly 21% in the top ten. Sequencing was carried out using peripheral blood. The receptors were sampled from a woman over 75 with COVID-19, enrolled during active disease.

This chain uses TRBV5-4 with TRBJ2-7, with TRBD1 as a possible D gene (6 bases). The V gene lost 8 bases and the J gene lost 3 bases, with 12 bases spanning the gap. The CDR3 is made up of 12 amino acids. Germline V gene lookup returns CDR1 SGHNT and CDR2 YYREEE (reference sequence). As DNA, the CDR3 is TGTGCCAGGGCGGACAGTTTCTACGAGCAGTACTTC. It is translated as CARADSFYEQYF.

The chain carries TRBV2 and TRBJ2-2, with 10 nucleotides matching TRBD1. The V gene's germline CDR1 is SNHLY and CDR2 FYNNEI. V shed 4 bases, J shed 7 bases, and the junction held 3 bases outside the gene matches. This CDR3 is 14 amino acids long. The CDR3 reads CASSGQGAGGELFF. In DNA, the CDR3 is TGTGCCAGCAGTGGACAGGGGGCAGGCGGGGAGCTGTTTTTT.

The genes are TRBV3-1 (or the pseudogene TRBV3-2) and TRBJ2-4; a possible D gene is TRBD2 (6 bases). The V end lost 1 base, the J end lost 9 bases, and 10 bases lay between the germline ends. CDR3 length equals 13 residues. Germline values: CDR1 LGHDT, CDR2 YNNKEL (reference sequence). CDR3 loop: CASSQVAGGIQYF. DNA of the CDR3: TGTGCCAGCAGCCAAGTAGCCGGGGGCATTCAGTACTTC.

This chain links TRBV30 with TRBJ1-3; D gene uncertain. CDR3 length: 12 amino acids. The V gene's germline CDR1 is GTSNPN and CDR2 SVGIG (reference sequence). Trimming took off 3 bases at V and 3 bases at J, with 6 bases between the two ends. The CDR3 reads CAWSSGGNTIYF. The DNA of the CDR3 is TGTGCCTGGAGCTCCGGTGGAAACACCATATATTTT.

The genes are TRBV6-5 and TRBJ1-5; 12 bases are shared with TRBD1. V gave up 8 bases and J gave up 4 bases; unmatched junction bases: 6. This CDR3 is built from 15 residues. Germline V lookup: CDR1 MNHEY, CDR2 SVGAGI. Here the CDR3 reads CASRGQGATNQPQHF. The CDR3 region has the DNA TGTGCCAGCCGGGGACAGGGGGCCACTAATCAGCCCCAGCATTTT.

V usage is TRBV5-1 and J usage is TRBJ1-6; 9 bases are a match to TRBD1. Looked up from germline, CDR1 is SGHRS and CDR2 is YFSETQ. V was clipped by 0 bases and J by 1 base; unmatched bases: 2. The CDR3 contains 17 residues. CDR3 residues: CASSLGDRASYNSPLHF. CDR3 nucleotide sequence: TGCGCCAGCAGCTTGGGGGACAGGGCTTCCTATAATTCACCCCTCCACTTT.

This clone has just one count. The V call is TRBV19, the J call TRBJ1-5; no clear D. Germline CDR1 and CDR2: LNHDA and SQIVND (reference sequence). Trimming took off 4 bases at V and 0 bases at J, with 16 bases between the two ends. The CDR3 covers 17 residues. CDR3 bases: TGTGCCAGTAGTAATGGCCCCCCAGCGTATAGCAATCAGCCCCAGCATTTT. Protein sequence: CASSNGPPAYSNQPQHF. The entire variable domain, with the rest obtained from reference TRBV19 and TRBJ1-5, is as follows: DGGITQSPKYLFRKEGQNVTLSCEQNLNHDAMYWYRQDPGQGLRLIYYSQIVNDFQKGDIAEGYSVSREKKESFPLTVTSAQKNPTAFYLCASSNGPPAYSNQPQHFGDGTRLSIL.

The chain links TRBV7-9 to TRBJ2-2; 9 nucleotides align to TRBD1. The CDR3 extends over 15 amino acids. Germline V CDR1 and CDR2: SEHNR, FQNEAQ (reference sequence). The trim removed 8 bases at V and 3 bases at J, leaving 7 bases unmatched. This CDR3 reads CASDLWTGDTGELFF. For the CDR3, the DNA is TGTGCCAGCGACCTTTGGACAGGGGACACCGGGGAGCTGTTTTTT. The full variable domain, its missing parts supplied by reference TRBV7-9 and TRBJ2-2, is DTGVSQNPRHKITKRGQNVTFRCDPISEHNRLYWYRQTLGQGPEFLTYFQNEAQLEKSRLLSDRFSAERPKGSFSTLEIQRTEQGDSAMYLCASDLWTGDTGELFFGEGSRLTVL.

The chain is built from TRBV5-4 and TRBJ2-7; 8 bases are a match to TRBD2. Germline-derived CDR1 and CDR2 are SGHNT and YYREEE (reference sequence). The CDR3 is 15 amino acids. The J segment lost 3 bases and the V segment lost 2 bases, leaving 7 bases of the junction unmatched. CDR3 region: CASSFRQAGGYEQYF. The CDR3 nucleotides are TGTGCCAGCAGCTTCAGACAGGCGGGGGGCTACGAGCAGTACTTC.

The V and J genes are TRBV5-1 and TRBJ2-1; 9 nucleotides line up with TRBD1. V was pared by 4 bases and J by 3 bases, with 8 bases of the junction left unmatched. Per germline, CDR1 SGHRS and CDR2 YFSETQ. The CDR3 consists of 16 residues. CDR3 amino acids: CASSKSGTGIYNEQFF. The CDR3 DNA is TGCGCCAGCAGCAAATCCGGGACAGGGATCTACAATGAGCAGTTCTTC.

This clone appeared a few times. This chain uses TRBV5-1 with TRBJ2-1; maybe TRBD2 (6 bases). Germline CDR1 and CDR2: SGHRS and YFSETQ. Trimming took off 4 bases at V and 2 bases at J, with 13 bases between the two ends. The CDR3 totals 15 residues. As DNA, the CDR3 is TGCGCCAGCAGCCACTTAGCGGAGGCCTACAATGAGCAGTTCTTC. This encodes CASSHLAEAYNEQFF.

This chain joins TRBV18 and TRBJ1-2; D may be TRBD1 (6 bases). Trimming cost V 6 bases and J 6 bases, with 20 bases left between them. The CDR3 totals 15 residues. From germline, CDR1 is KGHSH and CDR2 LQKENI. CDR3 in amino acids: CASSQGMGAGDGYTF. The CDR3 region has the DNA TGTGCCAGCTCCCAGGGAATGGGGGCTGGTGATGGCTACACCTTC.

V is TRBV6-5 and J is TRBJ1-1; D may be TRBD1 (6 bases). The CDR3 totals 13 residues. The V gene's germline CDR1 is MNHEY and CDR2 SVGAGI. V lost 6 bases, J lost 6 bases, and 14 bases lay in between. CDR3 bases: TGTGCCAGCAGCCTCCCGGGGGGCTCTGAAGCTTTCTTT. Translated: CASSLPGGSEAFF.

This chain links TRBV7-9 with TRBJ2-2; 7 nucleotides align to TRBD1. Germline V gene data show CDR1 as SEHNR and CDR2 as FQNEAQ (reference sequence). Trimming cost V 7 bases and J 5 bases; bases outside gene matches: 10. This CDR3 has 15 amino acids. CDR3 sequence reads: CASIPNRGGTGELFF. DNA of the CDR3: TGTGCCAGCATCCCGAACAGGGGTGGGACCGGGGAGCTGTTTTTT. The variable domain in full, with the rest retrieved from reference TRBV7-9 and TRBJ2-2, is DTGVSQNPRHKITKRGQNVTFRCDPISEHNRLYWYRQTLGQGPEFLTYFQNEAQLEKSRLLSDRFSAERPKGSFSTLEIQRTEQGDSAMYLCASIPNRGGTGELFFGEGSRLTVL.

V and J are TRBV15 and TRBJ2-1, with 13 bases aligning to TRBD2. J gave up 8 bases and V 4 bases, and 14 bases lay outside the gene matches. This CDR3 is built from 18 residues. Per germline, CDR1 LNHNV and CDR2 YYDKDF (reference sequence). CDR3 region: CATSTGTSGTHGPDEQFF. DNA of the CDR3: TGTGCCACCAGCACCGGGACTAGCGGGACCCACGGCCCCGATGAGCAGTTCTTC. The full variable domain, completed using reference TRBV15 and TRBJ2-1, is DAMVIQNPRYQVTQFGKPVTLSCSQTLNHNVMYWYQQKSSQAPKLLFHYYDKDFNNEADTPDNFQSRRPNTSFCFLDIRSPGLGDTAMYLCATSTGTSGTHGPDEQFFGPGTRLTVL.

This chain joins TRBV18 and TRBJ2-7, with D perhaps TRBD1 (6 bases). Germline CDR1 reads KGHSH; CDR2 reads LQKENI. This CDR3 spans 12 amino acids. V was pared by 3 bases and J by 6 bases, with 9 bases between. CDR3 in DNA: TGTGCCAGCTCACCGACAGGACCCGAGCAGTACTTC. Protein product: CASSPTGPEQYF.

This chain uses TRBV3-1 (or the pseudogene TRBV3-2) with TRBJ1-6, with D possibly matching TRBD1 (5 bases). The germline gives CDR1 LGHDT, CDR2 YNNKEL (reference sequence). The length of the CDR3 is 14 residues. Between the trimmed V and J ends, which lost 3 bases and 9 bases, there was a span of 12 bases. The CDR3: CASSQARVGSPLHF. CDR3 nucleotide sequence: TGTGCCAGCAGCCAGGCCAGGGTGGGTTCACCCCTCCACTTT.

The chain employs TRBV2 and TRBJ1-5; D is perhaps TRBD1 (6 bases). Between the trimmed V and J ends, which lost 10 bases and 4 bases, there was a span of 17 bases. Germline CDR1 and CDR2: SNHLY and FYNNEI. The CDR3 covers 14 residues. The CDR3 reads CATTTGWGNQPQHF. In DNA, the CDR3 is TGTGCCACCACCACAGGGTGGGGGAATCAGCCCCAGCATTTT.

V and J are TRBV19 and TRBJ1-5; 11 nucleotides align to TRBD1. Germline-derived CDR1 and CDR2 are LNHDA and SQIVND (reference sequence). The CDR3 sequence is 17 residues long. The V segment lost 5 bases and the J segment 7 bases; nucleotides outside the gene matches: 13. The CDR3 bases are TGTGCCAGTAGTTTATCCCGGGACAGGGGGTTCAAACAGCCCCAGCATTTT. Its translation: CASSLSRDRGFKQPQHF.

J is TRBJ1-6 and V is TRBV6-5; no reliable D call. The CDR3 runs to 13 residues. The germline V and J ends were trimmed by 9 bases and 2 bases, with 8 bases remaining between them. In germline, CDR1 is MNHEY, CDR2 SVGAGI. The CDR3 spells CASARAYNSPLHF. In nucleotides, the CDR3 is TGTGCCAGTGCTCGAGCCTATAATTCACCCCTCCACTTT.

In its sample, this clone was seen once. V usage is TRBV30 and J usage is TRBJ1-2; the match to TRBD1 covers 7 bases. Looked up from germline, CDR1 is GTSNPN and CDR2 is SVGIG (reference sequence). The CDR3 totals 14 residues. J was trimmed by 0 bases and V by 5 bases; bases with no gene match: 6. The CDR3: CAWSGQRANYGYTF. The DNA for the CDR3 is TGTGCCTGGTCGGGACAGCGAGCTAACTATGGCTACACCTTC.

This clone was seen only a few times. The chain has TRBV3-1 (or the pseudogene TRBV3-2) and TRBJ2-1; D uncertain. V was clipped by 0 bases and J by 7 bases, with 22 bases between them. CDR1 is LGHDT and CDR2 is YNNKEL in the germline V gene (reference sequence). This CDR3 has 18 residues. The CDR3 region is CASSQDIPASRRRNEQFF. CDR3 sequence (DNA): TGTGCCAGCAGCCAAGATATCCCCGCGTCGCGGCGTAGGAATGAGCAGTTCTTC.

This clone was seen just once. This chain connects TRBV12-2 to TRBJ2-2; the D call of TRBD2 is as the table states it, not checked on the DNA. TRBV12-2 is noted as a pseudogene. The CDR3 extends over 10 amino acids. For the CDR3, the DNA is TGTCCGATTTACCACCGGGGAGCTGTTTTT. Translating it yields CPIYHRGAVF.

The chain joins TRBV7-9 to TRBJ1-5, with TRBD1 matching over 7 bases. V was clipped by 5 bases and J by 5 bases; unmatched bases: 9. Per germline, CDR1 SEHNR and CDR2 FQNEAQ (reference sequence). This CDR3 comprises 15 residues. The CDR3 DNA reads TGTGCCAGCAGCCAGGTAGGGGGCCTTGATCAGCCCCAGCATTTT. Translated, it gives CASSQVGGLDQPQHF. Supplemented by reference TRBV7-9 and TRBJ1-5, the full variable domain reads DTGVSQNPRHKITKRGQNVTFRCDPISEHNRLYWYRQTLGQGPEFLTYFQNEAQLEKSRLLSDRFSAERPKGSFSTLEIQRTEQGDSAMYLCASSQVGGLDQPQHFGDGTRLSIL.

The chain joins TRBV5-6 to TRBJ2-7, with D possibly being TRBD1 (5 bases). The CDR3 sequence is 15 residues long. Germline V gives CDR1 SGHDT, CDR2 YYEEEE. V was cut by 5 bases and J by 2 bases, with 17 bases left in between. The DNA for the CDR3 is TGTGCCAGCAGTCCCTATCAGGGAATCCCCTACGAGCAGTACTTC. Protein sequence: CASSPYQGIPYEQYF.